This TCR beta chain was identified in a study of blood T cells in healthy people across ages. Primed by a sample-barcoded 5' primer and a J-beta primer mix, a second PCR proceeded for roughly 7 to 11 cycles. Unique molecular identifiers of 12 random nucleotides labeled each cDNA. MiXCR, applied by TCRdb to the 5' RACE reads, yields one record per CDR3 protein. The sample lists some 730,000 distinct CDR3 sequences, 22% occurring once. Peripheral blood, roughly 9.3 milliliters per donor, was collected. Trimming at V came to 11 bases and at J to 3 bases, leaving 10 bases not matched to a gene. The CDR3 spans 14 residues. Germline V gene sequence: CDR1 LGHDT, CDR2 YNNKEL (reference sequence).

Input material: blood. V is TRBV3-1 and J is TRBJ2-3, with 8 bases aligning to TRBD2. This clonotype originated in a man between 65 and 85 years old in good health. The CDR3 reads CAVSVAGSTDTQYF. In nucleotides, the CDR3 is TGTGCCGTTTCGGTAGCGGGGTCTACAGATACGCAGTATTTT.